This TCR beta chain was sequenced in a study of blood T cell repertoires in COVID-19. Study summary: T cells, B-cell-depleted T cells, or PBMCs provided the cDNA or gDNA that served as material.

Living in about 25 US areas, the participants were between roughly 18 and 95 years of age. This clone has just one count. Only in-frame clones appear in the TCRdb table, and some are missing; sequencing was by immunoSEQ multiplex PCR. The sample yields 200,000 to 250,000 clones, almost 90% seen once. Sample: PBMCs or T cells enriched from blood (not recorded which). The clonotype originates from a woman aged 50 to 60 with acute COVID-19.

The CDR3 DNA reads TGTGCCAGCAGTTCCCCCAAGTTCCCGACTGAGGGCTCCTACAATGAGCAGTTCTTC. The encoded protein is CASSSPKFPTEGSYNEQFF. V is TRBV28 and J is TRBJ2-1; tentatively, D is TRBD2 (5 bases). Trimming stripped 4 bases from V and 0 bases from J, with 22 bases between. Germline values: CDR1 MDHEN, CDR2 SYDVKM. This CDR3 is built from 19 residues.